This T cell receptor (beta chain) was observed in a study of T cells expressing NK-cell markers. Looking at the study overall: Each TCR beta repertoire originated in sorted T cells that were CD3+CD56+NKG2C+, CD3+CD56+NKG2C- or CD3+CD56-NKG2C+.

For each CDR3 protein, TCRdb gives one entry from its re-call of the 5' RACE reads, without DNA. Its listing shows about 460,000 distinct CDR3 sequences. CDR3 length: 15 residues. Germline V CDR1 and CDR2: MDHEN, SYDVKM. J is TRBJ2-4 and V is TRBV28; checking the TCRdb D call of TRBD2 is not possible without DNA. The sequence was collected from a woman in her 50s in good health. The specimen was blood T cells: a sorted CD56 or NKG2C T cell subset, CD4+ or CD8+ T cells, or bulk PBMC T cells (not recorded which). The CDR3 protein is CASDLAGGRGGIQYF.